This T cell receptor beta chain was sequenced for a study of graft-versus-host responses after intestinal transplantation. Study summary: Tacrolimus and steroids were given for around three years to all recipients after anti-thymocyte globulin induction. General study findings and limits: The study found high graft-versus-host to host-versus-graft clonal ratios in allografts of patients with graft-donor T cell macrochimerism. An association linked early post-transplant HvG declines with peak circulating GvH clone levels. Recipient-marrow GvH clones were detected, some having first appeared in ileum or blood.

The table came from immunoSEQ multiplex PCR; TCRdb's copy has only in-frame clones and leaves some out. Among over 85,000 clones listed, 75% to 95% were seen once. A note on this clone: The antigen remains undetermined.

V shed 5 bases and J 6 bases; nucleotides not matched to a gene: 8. The CDR3 length is 13 residues. The germline V gene has CDR1 SQVTM and CDR2 ANQGSEA. The V gene is TRBV29-1, the J gene TRBJ1-2, with 8 bases fitting TRBD1. This clonotype was sampled from a human donor who was the organ donor for an intestinal transplant. Here the sequenced sample was unstimulated CD4+ T cells sorted from spleen or lymph node cells, taken before transplant. DNA of the CDR3: TGCAGCGTTCTAGACAGGGGCCCTCATGGCTACACCTTC. Protein product: CSVLDRGPHGYTF. The whole variable domain, filled in from reference TRBV29-1 and TRBJ1-2, reads SAVISQKPSRDICQRGTSLTIQCQVDSQVTMMFWYRQQPGQSLTLIATANQGSEATYESGFVIDKFPISRPNLTFSTLTVSNMSPEDSSIYLCSVLDRGPHGYTFGSGTRLTVV.